This T cell receptor beta chain came from a study of vaccination and CD4 T cells after COVID-19. Comments on this clonotype: The antigen remains undetermined.

Sequenced with the Oncomine TCR Beta short-read assay was DNA taken from cultured CD4+ T cells. TCRdb reprocessed the PCR reads via MiXCR and lists one record per CDR3 protein. The sample records 5,500 to 8,000 distinct CDR3 sequences, around half being singletons. Treatment denoted: approximately 11-day PBMC culture with coronavirus spike peptide pools or control peptides (ViraFEST assay). Unexposed donor CD4+ T cells predated the COVID-19 pandemic, collected 2011-2018. Specimen: CD4+ T cells from blood, cultured in vitro. This TCR was recovered from a human donor in good health.

The chain's CDR3 is CASSIYPTPRGYTF. CDR3 coding DNA: TGTGCCAGTAGTATATACCCTACTCCGAGAGGCTACACCTTC. The chain is built from TRBV19 and TRBJ1-2, with D unresolved. Germline CDR1 is LNHDA and CDR2 is SQIVND (reference sequence). This CDR3 region has 14 residues. Deletions cut 2 bases from V and 8 bases from J, with 15 bases between.